These T cell receptor beta chains were read from a single sample in a study of blood T cells in healthy people across ages. TCRdb analysed the 5' RACE reads with MiXCR anew, one entry per CDR3 protein. The sample holds 700,000 to 800,000 distinct CDR3 sequences, around 46% seen once. The sample consisted of blood. These receptors all come from a woman aged 60-75 years in good health. Both conserved end residues are trimmed from each CDR3. Fields, in order: V gene, CDR3 protein.

>TRBV5-1
ASSPTVGGNQPQH
>TRBV6-1
ASIGPAGVSGYEQY
>TRBV5-6
ASSLAGFGGYT
>TRBV30
AWSRGLDTEAF
>TRBV12-3/TRBV12-4
ASSSGGRANKQY
>TRBV3-1
ASKPRGGTYEQY
>TRBV6-1
ASRTNKQGINEQF
>TRBV4-2
ASSQEKDNQPQH
>TRBV6-1
ASSEGGNTDTQY
>TRBV5-1
ASSSDPGLSEQY
>TRBV3-1
ASSQAGGPETQY
>TRBV7-7
ASSLGLAGAGNEQF
>TRBV6-2/TRBV6-3
ASSYMQPYGYT